This TCR beta chain was recorded in a study of CD8+CD57+ T cells in acquired aplastic anemia. Study details: Across the sorted CD4+ and CD8+ cells, DNA amounts averaged roughly 3 ug.

CDR3 and TCR beta VDJ profiling relied on a genomic DNA template. In TCRdb, the reads were re-called with MiXCR into one record per CDR3 protein. The sample shows 150,000 to 200,000 distinct CDR3 sequences, 48% of them seen only once. Flow cytometry had shown expanded CD8+CD57+ cells in the patients chosen for sequencing. Everyone among the patients had severe acquired aplastic anemia. Patients were treatment-naive when blood was sampled. Study conclusions and caveats: Fewer than 35 CD8+ CDR3 sequences occurred in both the patients and the controls.

This clonotype was observed a few times. Its target is unknown. The source is a human donor with aplastic anemia. Sequenced: sorted CD4+, CD8+, or CD8+CD57+ T cells (not recorded which) from PBMCs.

The CDR3 region is CASSGVSGRSNEKLFF. In DNA form, the CDR3 reads TGTGCCAGCAGCGGCGTTTCCGGGCGGAGTAATGAAAAACTGTTTTTT. The chain combines TRBV3-1 with TRBJ1-4; D is undetermined. Germline CDR1 and CDR2: LGHDT and YNNKEL (reference sequence). Trimming left V 5 bases short and J 4 bases short, with 17 bases between. The CDR3 covers 16 residues.